The T cell receptor (beta chain) described here comes from a study of identical twins. Trimming pared 8 bases from V and 0 bases from J, leaving 10 bases between. The length of the CDR3 is 14 residues. CDR1 and CDR2 from the germline V gene are SEHNR and FQNEAQ (reference sequence). TCRdb re-analysed the 5' RACE reads in MiXCR, keeping a single row per CDR3 protein. The repertoire holds some 760,000 distinct CDR3 sequences, with over 15% as singletons. This clonotype was detected only a few times. Another study also made use of these data, one on T cells expressing NK-cell markers.

The V gene is TRBV7-9, the J gene TRBJ1-4; a possible D gene is TRBD1 (5 bases). Sequencing was performed on PBMCs. The sequence was collected from a woman between 18 and 29 years old in good health. CDR3 in DNA: TGTGCCAGCGCCGAGACAGCAACTAATGAAAAACTGTTTTTT. It specifies CASAETATNEKLFF.